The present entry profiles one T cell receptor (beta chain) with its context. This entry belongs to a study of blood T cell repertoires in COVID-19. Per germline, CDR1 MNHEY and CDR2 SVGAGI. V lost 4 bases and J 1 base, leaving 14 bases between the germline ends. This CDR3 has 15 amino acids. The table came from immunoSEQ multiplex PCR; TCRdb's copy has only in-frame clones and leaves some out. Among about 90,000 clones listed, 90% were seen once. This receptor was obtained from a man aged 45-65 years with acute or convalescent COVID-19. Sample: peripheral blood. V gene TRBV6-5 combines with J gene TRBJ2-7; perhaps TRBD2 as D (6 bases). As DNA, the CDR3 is TGTGCCAGCAGTTCCGCGGGACCCTCATCCTACGAGCAGTACTTC. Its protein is CASSSAGPSSYEQYF.